The sequence of this T cell receptor beta chain was determined in a study of T cells after posttransplantation cyclophosphamide. Note on this clone: Its antigen is unidentified.

This CDR3 spans 15 amino acids. CDR1 and CDR2 from the germline V gene are KGHSH and LQKENI. V was pared by 4 bases and J by 3 bases, with 8 bases of the junction left unmatched. Study-wide findings and caveats: Donor-recipient repertoire similarity was low at 1-2 months, rising over year one.

Assay used: immunoSEQ multiplex PCR; TCRdb lists only in-frame clones, some missing. The sample shows roughly 20,000 clones, nearly 99% of them seen only once. The naive gate required viable CD3+CD4+ or CD3+CD8+ cells with CCR7+CD45RA+CD45RO-CD95-CD27+CD28+ phenotype. The V and J genes are TRBV18 and TRBJ2-7; TRBD1 aligns across 8 bases. Sequencing used naive CD4+ T cells sorted from PBMCs. This clonotype was obtained from a man in his forties in good health, CMV-negative, and a related stem cell transplant donor. For the CDR3, the DNA is TGTGCCAGCTCACTGATCGGACAGGGAGACTACGAGCAGTACTTC. Translated, it gives CASSLIGQGDYEQYF. The full variable domain, its missing parts supplied by reference TRBV18 and TRBJ2-7, is NAGVMQNPRHLVRRRGQEARLRCSPMKGHSHVYWYRQLPEEGLKFMVYLQKENIIDESGMPKERFSAEFPKEGPSILRIQQVVRGDSAAYFCASSLIGQGDYEQYFGPGTRLTVT.